The rows below give T cell receptor beta chains drawn from one sample of a study of graft-versus-host responses after intestinal transplantation. Data came from immunoSEQ multiplex PCR; TCRdb stores just in-frame clones and leaves some out. The sample has 13,000 to 15,000 clones; around 64% are singletons. The specimen comprised ileum tissue, sampled around 98 weeks after intestinal transplantation. The origin of the receptors is a human patient who received an intestinal transplant, so some T cells may come from the graft donor. CDR3s include the opening cysteine and the closing phenylalanine or tryptophan. A D gene is named only where the DNA matches it firmly. Part of the rows lack a size; the others show once, few, many or a class for expanded clones.

TRBJ1-1	TRBV5-1	-	TRBD1	TGCGCCAGCAGCTTCGGACAGGGTGTGTCTGAAGCTTTCTTT	CASSFGQGVSEAFF
TRBJ2-5	TRBV5-6	-	TRBD2	TGTGCCAGCAGCCCTAGCGGGGGGCCTGCCCAAGAGACCCAGTACTTC	CASSPSGGPAQETQYF
TRBJ1-2	TRBV15	few	-	TGTGCCACCAGCAGAGGGGGGTATGGCTACACCTTC	CATSRGGYGYTF
TRBJ2-2	TRBV19	-	TRBD1	TGTGCCAGTAGTATAGAGGACAGGGGGCTAGTTATCGGGGAGCTGTTTTTT	CASSIEDRGLVIGELFF
TRBJ2-3	TRBV9	-	TRBD2	TGTGCCAGCAGCGCAGAAGCGGGGGCTCTCACAGATACGCAGTATTTT	CASSAEAGALTDTQYF
TRBJ1-1	TRBV14	-	-	TGTGCCAGCAGCCAGATACGTGGGAACACTGAAGCTTTCTTT	CASSQIRGNTEAFF
TRBJ2-2	TRBV28	-	TRBD2	TGTGCCAGCAGTTTATGGACTAGCGGGGGTTTTGGGGAGCTGTTTTTT	CASSLWTSGGFGELFF
TRBJ2-3	TRBV5-1	-	TRBD2	TGCGCCAGCAGCTGGACTAGCGGGAGCACAGATACGCAGTATTTT	CASSWTSGSTDTQYF
TRBJ2-7	TRBV28	-	-	TGTGCCAGCAGTTACTCAACCGGGACCTACGAGCAGTACTTC	CASSYSTGTYEQYF
TRBJ1-1	TRBV5-1	-	TRBD1	TGCGCCAGCAGCTATGGGACAGGGGTAACTGAAGCTTTCTTT	CASSYGTGVTEAFF
TRBJ2-7	TRBV30	-	TRBD1	TGTGCCTGGAGTGCCGGACAGGGCTACGAGCAGTACTTC	CAWSAGQGYEQYF
TRBJ2-7	TRBV5-1	few	TRBD2	TGCGCCAGCAGCAGCGGGGGGGCCGAGCAGTACTTC	CASSSGGAEQYF
TRBJ1-5	TRBV4-2	-	TRBD1	TGTGCCAGCAGCCAGACCCCCGGGACAGGCAATCAGCCCCAGCATTTT	CASSQTPGTGNQPQHF
TRBJ2-5	TRBV2	few	TRBD2	TGTGCCAGCAGAGAGCCGGGACTAGCGGGGAAAGAGACCCAGTACTTC	CASREPGLAGKETQYF
TRBJ1-2	TRBV6-5	-	-	TGTGCCAGCAGTTACTTCAACTACAGGGTCCCCTATGGCTACACCTTC	CASSYFNYRVPYGYTF
TRBJ2-7	TRBV7-9	few	TRBD2	TGTGCCAGCAGCTTAAAACTAGCGGGGGCCACCTACGAGCAGTACTTC	CASSLKLAGATYEQYF
TRBJ2-3	TRBV10-2	once	-	TGCGCCAGCGCAAAAGGACACCTGACTGAGGCCCGCACAGATACGCAGTATTTT	CASAKGHLTEARTDTQYF
TRBJ2-4	TRBV11-2	-	-	TGTGCCAGCAGCTTAGCAGGGAAAAACATTCAGTACTTC	CASSLAGKNIQYF
TRBJ1-1	TRBV2	-	-	TGTGCCAGCAGTGTAGTCAGGGTTGCTTTCTTT	CASSVVRVAFF
TRBJ2-5	TRBV5-6	few	TRBD2	TGTGCCAGCAGCCCCGGGGGGGGGACCCAAGAGACCCAGTACTTC	CASSPGGGTQETQYF
TRBJ2-2	TRBV5-1	-	-	TGCGCCAGCAGCTTGGCTGAGGACAGATTCGCGCCGGGGGAGCTGTTTTTT	CASSLAEDRFAPGELFF
TRBJ1-5	TRBV28	medium-sized	-	TGTGCCAGCAGTTTTAGGAGGGATCAGCCCCAGCATTTT	CASSFRRDQPQHF
TRBJ1-2	TRBV9	few	-	TGTGCCAGCAGCTGGACAACTAACTATGGCTACACCTTC	CASSWTTNYGYTF
TRBJ1-5	TRBV5-1	-	-	TGCGCCAGCAGCCCCTGGGGCGGTAGCAATCAGCCCCAGCATTTT	CASSPWGGSNQPQHF
TRBJ2-3	TRBV30	-	-	TGTGCCTGGAGGCGGATTGACCGCCTGACGACCCAGTATTTT	CAWRRIDRLTTQYF
TRBJ1-6	TRBV4-3	-	TRBD1	TGCGCCAGCAGCCAGGACTCTCAGGGGGTCGGTTCACCCCTCCACTTT	CASSQDSQGVGSPLHF
TRBJ1-1	TRBV7-3	-	-	TGTGCCAGCAGCTCCGGGGCTAACACTGAAGCTTTCTTT	CASSSGANTEAFF
TRBJ1-2	TRBV18	-	-	TGTGCCAGCTCAGACACTAACTATGGCTACACCTTC	CASSDTNYGYTF
TRBJ1-6	TRBV4-2	-	-	TGTGCCAGCAGCCAAGATAGGGTGAATTCACCCCTCCACTTT	CASSQDRVNSPLHF
TRBJ1-1	TRBV4-1	-	-	TGCGCCAGCAGCCAAGGACCCACTGAAGCTTTCTTT	CASSQGPTEAFF
TRBJ1-1	TRBV6-5	few	-	TGTGCCAGCAGTCGAAAACAGGGTTTATTTGAAGCTTTCTTT	CASSRKQGLFEAFF
TRBJ1-3	TRBV28	medium-sized	-	TGTGCCAGCAGCCCCGTCCCTAGGACTCCTGGAAACACCATATATTTT	CASSPVPRTPGNTIYF
TRBJ2-2	TRBV7-9	-	-	TGTGCCAGCAGCTTAGTCCTCTTGACTAGGCTGTTTTTT	CASSLVLLTRLFF
TRBJ2-7	TRBV11-1	-	TRBD2	TGTGCCAGCAGCTTACGGGACTACCTCTCCTACGAGCAGTACTTC	CASSLRDYLSYEQYF
TRBJ1-2	TRBV7-2	-	-	TGTGCCAGCAGCTTAAAGGGGGACTATGGCTACACCTTC	CASSLKGDYGYTF
TRBJ2-1	TRBV6-4	-	TRBD2	TGTGCCAGCAGTATTGGACTAGCGGGAATCAATGAGCAGTTCTTC	CASSIGLAGINEQFF
TRBJ2-3	TRBV6-1	-	TRBD2	TGTGCCAGCAGTGAAGCCCTAGCGGAAAGAACAGATACGCAGTATTTT	CASSEALAERTDTQYF
TRBJ1-1	TRBV5-1	-	-	TGCGCCAGCAGCTCCATAGGGATGAACACTGAAGCTTTCTTT	CASSSIGMNTEAFF
TRBJ1-2	TRBV2	few	-	TGTGCCAGCAGTGACAGGGACTATGGCTACACCTTC	CASSDRDYGYTF
TRBJ2-2	TRBV7-8	-	TRBD1	TGTGCCAGCAGCTTCGGGACAGGGGGTACCGGGGAGCTGTTTTTT	CASSFGTGGTGELFF
TRBJ1-3	TRBV11-2	-	-	TGTGCCAGCAGCCCGGGACTGCTTACCGGAAACACCATATATTTT	CASSPGLLTGNTIYF
TRBJ2-3	TRBV5-1	-	TRBD1	TGCGCCAGCAGCTTGGTTAGCCAGGGGGCAGATACGCAGTATTTT	CASSLVSQGADTQYF
TRBJ2-1	TRBV14	-	-	TGTGCCAGCAGCCAAGATCTAGTCCGCAATGAGCAGTTCTTC	CASSQDLVRNEQFF
TRBJ1-1	TRBV6-5	few	-	TGTGCCAGCAGTGCGACAGGCTACACTGAAGCTTTCTTT	CASSATGYTEAFF
TRBJ2-7	TRBV11-2	-	TRBD1	TGTGCCAGCAGCCGACTGACAGGGGCCTACGAGCAGTACTTC	CASSRLTGAYEQYF
TRBJ2-1	TRBV6-1	-	-	TGTGCCAGCAGTACCCGGGGCGATGAGCAGTTCTTC	CASSTRGDEQFF
TRBJ2-7	TRBV6-6	-	-	TGTGCCAGCAGTTTATCCCGGACTGGGACCTACGAGCAGTACTTC	CASSLSRTGTYEQYF
TRBJ2-1	TRBV4-1	-	TRBD2	TGCGCCAGCAGCCAAGGTCCAAATAGCGGGGTAAGGAATGAGCAGTTCTTC	CASSQGPNSGVRNEQFF
TRBJ2-2	TRBV10-3	-	-	TGTGCCATCAGTGATAGGGGCAAGGGTATCAACACCGGGGAGCTGTTTTTT	CAISDRGKGINTGELFF